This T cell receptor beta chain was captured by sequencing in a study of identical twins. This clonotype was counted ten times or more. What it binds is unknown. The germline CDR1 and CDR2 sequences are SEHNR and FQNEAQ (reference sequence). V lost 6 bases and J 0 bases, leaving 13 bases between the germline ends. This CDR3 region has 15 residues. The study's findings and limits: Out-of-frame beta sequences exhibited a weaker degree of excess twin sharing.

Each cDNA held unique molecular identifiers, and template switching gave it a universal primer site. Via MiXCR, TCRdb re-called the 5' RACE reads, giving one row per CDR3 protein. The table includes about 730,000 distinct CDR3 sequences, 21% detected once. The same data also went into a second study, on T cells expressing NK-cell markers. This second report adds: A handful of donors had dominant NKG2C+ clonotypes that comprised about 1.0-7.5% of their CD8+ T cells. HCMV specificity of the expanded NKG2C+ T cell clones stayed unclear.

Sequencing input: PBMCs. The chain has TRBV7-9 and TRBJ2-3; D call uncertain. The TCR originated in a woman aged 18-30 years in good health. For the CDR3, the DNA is TGTGCCAGCAGGGAGACTGCGACTAGCACAGATACGCAGTATTTT. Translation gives CASRETATSTDTQYF. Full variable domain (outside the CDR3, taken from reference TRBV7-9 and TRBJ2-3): DTGVSQNPRHKITKRGQNVTFRCDPISEHNRLYWYRQTLGQGPEFLTYFQNEAQLEKSRLLSDRFSAERPKGSFSTLEIQRTEQGDSAMYLCASRETATSTDTQYFGPGTRLTVL.